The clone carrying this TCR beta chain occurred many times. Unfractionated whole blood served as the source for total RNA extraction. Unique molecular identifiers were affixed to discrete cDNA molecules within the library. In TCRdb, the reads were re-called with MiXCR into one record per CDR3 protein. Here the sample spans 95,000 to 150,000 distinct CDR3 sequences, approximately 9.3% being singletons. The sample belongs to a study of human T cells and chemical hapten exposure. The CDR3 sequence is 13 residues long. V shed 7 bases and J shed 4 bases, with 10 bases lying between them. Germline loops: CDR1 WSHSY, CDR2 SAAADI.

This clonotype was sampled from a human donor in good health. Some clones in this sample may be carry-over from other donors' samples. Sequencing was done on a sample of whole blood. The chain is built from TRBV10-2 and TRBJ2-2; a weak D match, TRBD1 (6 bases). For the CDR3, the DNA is TGCGCCAGCACTGGGACACCCACCGGGGAGCTGTTTTTT. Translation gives CASTGTPTGELFF.